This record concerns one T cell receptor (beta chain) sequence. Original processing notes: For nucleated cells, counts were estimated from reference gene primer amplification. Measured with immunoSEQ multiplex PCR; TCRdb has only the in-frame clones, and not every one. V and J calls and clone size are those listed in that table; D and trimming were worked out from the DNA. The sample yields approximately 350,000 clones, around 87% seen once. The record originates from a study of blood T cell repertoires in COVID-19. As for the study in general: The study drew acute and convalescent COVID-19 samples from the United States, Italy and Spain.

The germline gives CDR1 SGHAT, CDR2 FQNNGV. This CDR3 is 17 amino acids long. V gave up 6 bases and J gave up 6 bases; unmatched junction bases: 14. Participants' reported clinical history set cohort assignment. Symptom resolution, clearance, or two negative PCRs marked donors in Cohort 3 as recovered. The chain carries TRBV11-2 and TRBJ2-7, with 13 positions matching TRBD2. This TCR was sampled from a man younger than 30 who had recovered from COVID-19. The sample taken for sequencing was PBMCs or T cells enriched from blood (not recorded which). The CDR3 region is CASRKNLGLAGLVEQYF. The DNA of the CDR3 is TGTGCCAGCAGAAAGAACCTGGGACTAGCGGGGCTCGTCGAGCAGTACTTC.